The clone carrying this TCR beta chain appeared once. This specimen comes from a study of cytomegalovirus exposure and HLA in healthy donors. This PCR relied on a set of 60 Vbeta primers and 13 Jbeta primers. TCRdb's table, derived via immunoSEQ multiplex PCR, lists solely in-frame clones and lacks some. The data contain about 200,000 clones, 79% of them singletons. The sequence derives from a girl between 5 and 17 years old in good health and CMV-seropositive. The sequencing input was PBMCs.

The CDR3 DNA is TGTGCCAGCAGGAGCAGGGGGGACACTGAAGCTTTCTTT. This gives the protein CASRSRGDTEAFF. J is TRBJ1-1 and V is TRBV7-9; 7 positions agree with TRBD1. The CDR3 spans 13 residues. Germline V gene lookup returns CDR1 SEHNR and CDR2 FQNEAQ (reference sequence). The V segment lost 6 bases and the J segment 3 bases; nucleotides outside the gene matches: 4.